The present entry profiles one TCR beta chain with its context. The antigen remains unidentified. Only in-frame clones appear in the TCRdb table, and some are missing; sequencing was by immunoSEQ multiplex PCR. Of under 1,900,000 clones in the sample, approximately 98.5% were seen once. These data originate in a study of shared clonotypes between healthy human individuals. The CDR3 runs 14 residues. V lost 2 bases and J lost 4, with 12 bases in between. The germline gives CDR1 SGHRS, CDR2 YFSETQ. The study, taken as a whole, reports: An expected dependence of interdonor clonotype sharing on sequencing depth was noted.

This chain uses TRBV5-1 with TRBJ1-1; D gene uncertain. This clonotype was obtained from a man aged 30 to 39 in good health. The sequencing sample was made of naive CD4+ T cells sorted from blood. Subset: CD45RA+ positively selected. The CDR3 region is CASSFRTSGTEAFF. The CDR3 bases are TGCGCCAGCAGCTTCCGGACGTCTGGCACTGAAGCTTTCTTT. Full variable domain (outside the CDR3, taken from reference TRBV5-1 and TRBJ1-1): KAGVTQTPRYLIKTRGQQVTLSCSPISGHRSVSWYQQTPGQGLQFLFEYFSETQRNKGNFPGRFSGRQFSNSRSEMNVSTLELGDSALYLCASSFRTSGTEAFFGQGTRLTVV.